The present T cell receptor (beta chain) was sequenced within a study of cytomegalovirus exposure and HLA in healthy donors. PCR used 60 Vbeta primers and 13 Jbeta primers. The assay was immunoSEQ multiplex PCR, and TCRdb's table has in-frame clones only and misses some. The top ten hold roughly 5.3% of the sample, which has some 140,000 clones, 75% to 85% seen once. The CDR3 totals 15 residues. Germline V CDR1 and CDR2: SGHRS, YFSETQ. V was trimmed by 4 bases and J by 3 bases, leaving 17 bases between them. The specimen sequenced was PBMCs. V gene TRBV5-1 combines with J gene TRBJ2-7; D is perhaps TRBD2 (5 bases). This sequence originates from a woman in her forties in good health and CMV-seropositive. The DNA of the CDR3 is TGCGCCAGCAGCAGCCAAAGCGGTGCCAACTACGAGCAGTACTTC. Translated: CASSSQSGANYEQYF.